The 18 T cell receptor beta chains below come from one sample, sequenced in a study of OX40 agonist ivuxolimab in advanced cancers. The data were produced by immunoSEQ multiplex PCR, yet TCRdb's version contains in-frame clones alone and is incomplete. Among roughly 110,000 clones listed, approximately 90% were seen once. The sample here was CD4+ or CD8+ T cells sorted from blood, taken in a trial of the OX40 agonist ivuxolimab. Receptor source: an adult with an advanced solid tumor such as melanoma, head and neck, liver or kidney cancer.

The chain couples TRBV7-3 to TRBJ1-1; D is unresolved. The CDR3 spans 14 residues. Trimming pared 3 bases from V and 4 bases from J, leaving 12 bases between. Germline V gene sequence: CDR1 SGHTA, CDR2 FQGTGA. The CDR3, as DNA: TGTGCCAGCAGCTTGTCACTTTCCTCCACTGAAGCTTTCTTT. Its translation: CASSLSLSSTEAFF.

There are a few counts of this clone. The chain couples TRBV6-6 to TRBJ1-1, with no clear D. The germline V gene has CDR1 MNHNY and CDR2 SVGAGI (reference sequence). There are 13 residues in the CDR3. V was shortened by 0 bases and J by 8 bases, with 10 bases between the two germline ends. The CDR3 loop is CASSYSKLVEAFF. The DNA for the CDR3 is TGTGCCAGCAGTTACTCGAAGTTGGTAGAAGCTTTCTTT.

This clone occurred a few times. The chain employs TRBV27 and TRBJ1-2; possibly TRBD1 for D (6 bases). Germline assignment: CDR1 MNHEY and CDR2 SMNVEV (reference sequence). Trimming took 1 base from V and 7 from J, leaving 13 bases between them. CDR3 length equals 14 residues. CDR3 loop: CASSLYPTGIGYTF. DNA of the CDR3: TGTGCCAGCAGTTTATATCCGACAGGAATTGGCTACACCTTC.

The chain combines TRBV7-9 with TRBJ2-5, with D possibly being TRBD1 or TRBD2 (7 bases each). Trimming took 5 bases from V and 2 from J, leaving 18 bases between them. Germline values: CDR1 SEHNR, CDR2 FQNEAQ (reference sequence). This CDR3 comprises 16 residues. The CDR3 loop reads CASSPLQGRGQETQYF. The CDR3, as DNA: TGTGCCAGCAGCCCCCTACAGGGGAGGGGGCAAGAGACCCAGTACTTC.

This clone showed up just once. The CDR3 spells CASSSQAGAGDTQYF. The CDR3 nucleotides are TGTGCCAGCAGCTCCCAAGCGGGAGCGGGAGATACGCAGTATTTT. This sequence joins TRBV7-9 and TRBJ2-3, with TRBD2 matching over 8 bases. This CDR3 is 15 amino acids long. Germline values: CDR1 SEHNR, CDR2 FQNEAQ (reference sequence). Losses at the gene ends were 4 bases for V and 5 bases for J; bases not matched to a gene: 8.

The chain links TRBV25-1 to TRBJ2-5; D tentatively reads TRBD1 or TRBD2 (5 bases each). V lost 0 bases, J lost 0 bases, and 8 bases lay in between. The germline V gene encodes CDR1 MGHDK and CDR2 SYGVNS. The CDR3 loop spans 15 amino acids. CDR3: CASSEYEGNQETQYF. The CDR3 DNA reads TGTGCCAGCAGTGAATACGAGGGGAACCAAGAGACCCAGTACTTC.

The chain couples TRBV5-1 to TRBJ2-5, with 8 nucleotides matching TRBD1. The germline CDR1 and CDR2 sequences are SGHRS and YFSETQ. Trimming cost V 3 bases and J 1 base; bases outside gene matches: 5. The CDR3 spans 15 residues. CDR3 region: CASSSGTGIQETQYF. DNA for the CDR3: TGCGCCAGCAGCTCCGGGACAGGCATCCAAGAGACCCAGTACTTC. The variable domain in full, with the rest retrieved from reference TRBV5-1 and TRBJ2-5, is KAGVTQTPRYLIKTRGQQVTLSCSPISGHRSVSWYQQTPGQGLQFLFEYFSETQRNKGNFPGRFSGRQFSNSRSEMNVSTLELGDSALYLCASSSGTGIQETQYFGPGTRLLVL.

This chain links TRBV9 with TRBJ2-7; D is undetermined. Trimming took off 0 bases at V and 4 bases at J, with 17 bases between the two ends. The CDR3 sequence is 16 residues long. Germline-derived CDR1 and CDR2 are SGDLS and YYNGEE. CDR3 in DNA: TGTGCCAGCAGCGTAGAGACCCGGGCCTATGTATACGAGCAGTACTTC. This codes for CASSVETRAYVYEQYF.

The J gene is TRBJ1-4, the V gene TRBV27; the D is unclear. The CDR3 runs 14 residues. V lost 0 bases to trimming and J lost 14 bases, with 16 bases between them. Germline V gene sequence: CDR1 MNHEY, CDR2 SMNVEV (reference sequence). CDR3 loop: CASSLSTAPGNLFF. The CDR3 DNA is TGTGCCAGCAGTTTATCGACGGCCCCGGGTAACCTGTTTTTT.

The CDR3 sequence is CSARDPYEQYF. In DNA form, the CDR3 reads TGCAGTGCTAGAGACCCCTACGAGCAGTACTTC. The V and J genes are TRBV20-1 and TRBJ2-7; D unclear. Germline loops: CDR1 DFQATT, CDR2 SNEGSKA (reference sequence). The CDR3 spans 11 residues. Trimming stripped 0 bases from V and 2 bases from J, with 2 bases between.

CDR3 nucleotides: TGTGCCAGCAGCTTGTGGACAGGGCCTCAGACTTTCTTT. Translated, it gives CASSLWTGPQTFF. The genes are TRBV11-1 and TRBJ1-1; 8 bases are a match to TRBD1. CDR3 length: 13 residues. Germline V CDR1 and CDR2: SGHAT, FQDESV (reference sequence). V dropped 3 bases and J dropped 12; count of bases not matched to a gene: 9.

This chain uses TRBV6-6 with TRBJ2-7; the match to TRBD1 covers 7 bases. Germline V lookup: CDR1 MNHNY, CDR2 SVGAGI (reference sequence). The ends lost 2 bases at V and 4 bases at J; junction bases unmatched: 11. The CDR3 extends over 16 amino acids. CDR3 amino acids: CASSYARDRVGYEQYF. The CDR3 nucleotides are TGTGCCAGCAGTTACGCTAGAGACAGGGTTGGGTACGAGCAGTACTTC.

V and J are TRBV7-2 and TRBJ1-1, with unresolved D. The germline CDR1 and CDR2 sequences are SGHTA and FQGNSA. The CDR3 has 12 amino acids. V lost 5 bases and J 7 bases, leaving 11 bases between the germline ends. CDR3 region: CASSMRLVEAFF. CDR3 DNA: TGTGCCAGCAGCATGAGACTTGTTGAAGCTTTCTTT.

The chain has TRBV18 and TRBJ1-1; no clear D gene. The CDR3 covers 16 residues. V lost 5 bases and J lost 6, with 22 bases in between. Germline CDR1 is KGHSH and CDR2 is LQKENI. CDR3 sequence: CASSFRGGQLMPEAFF. In DNA, the CDR3 is TGTGCCAGCTCATTTCGGGGAGGCCAGCTTATGCCTGAAGCTTTCTTT.

The chain carries TRBV13 and TRBJ2-1, with a possible D match to TRBD1 (5 bases). In germline, CDR1 is PRHDT, CDR2 FYEKMQ (reference sequence). The CDR3 sequence is 12 residues long. V was trimmed by 1 base and J by 9 bases, leaving 7 bases between them. CDR3 coding DNA: TGTGCCAGCAGCTTAGTAGGGGTTGAGCAGTTCTTC. It translates to CASSLVGVEQFF.

The V call is TRBV9, the J call TRBJ2-1; D unclear. V lost 0 bases, J lost 3 bases, and 7 bases lay in between. The CDR3 is 14 residues long. CDR1 is SGDLS and CDR2 is YYNGEE in the germline V gene. This CDR3 reads CASSVEAGYNEQFF. CDR3 coding DNA: TGTGCCAGCAGCGTAGAAGCAGGCTACAATGAGCAGTTCTTC.

The chain uses TRBV4-3 and TRBJ2-5, with 7 bases identical to TRBD2. This CDR3 is built from 16 residues. V was clipped by 4 bases and J by 4 bases; unmatched bases: 12. The germline V gene encodes CDR1 LGHNA and CDR2 YSLEER. The CDR3 is CASSPPGPRGSETQYF. CDR3 in DNA: TGCGCCAGCAGCCCCCCGGGGCCGCGGGGGTCAGAGACCCAGTACTTC.

The chain is built from TRBV29-1 and TRBJ2-2; TRBD2 matches at 7 bases. The CDR3 has 13 residues. V was pared by 2 bases and J by 7 bases, with 4 bases of the junction left unmatched. The V gene's germline CDR1 is SQVTM and CDR2 ANQGSEA. DNA of the CDR3: TGCAGCGTTGAAAGCGGGACGGGCGGGGAGCTGTTTTTT. Translation: CSVESGTGGELFF.